What follows describes a single TCR beta chain. Enrolment of Seattle patients took place during active infection, and they were followed longitudinally. The data were taken from a study of blood T cell repertoires in COVID-19. Study-level information: Donors in the United States, Italy and Spain gave samples during acute or convalescent COVID-19. In each case, the material was cDNA or gDNA derived from T cells, B-cell-depleted T cells, or PBMCs.

This CDR3 has 14 amino acids. Trimming at V came to 10 bases and at J to 7 bases, leaving 11 bases not matched to a gene. The germline CDR1 and CDR2 sequences are MNHEY and SVGAGI. Original processing methods: Estimates of nucleated cell counts were drawn from the amplification of reference gene primers. The assay was immunoSEQ multiplex PCR, and TCRdb's table has in-frame clones only and misses some. The V and J calls and clone size come from that table; D and trimming were worked out from the DNA. The table lists 300,000 to 400,000 clones, over 80% of them singletons. The J gene is TRBJ2-2, the V gene TRBV6-5, with TRBD2 identical over 8 bases. The sample taken for sequencing was peripheral blood. The clonotype was recovered from a woman aged 50 to 60 with COVID-19, enrolled during active disease. CDR3 residues: CATHGGGLGGELFF. The CDR3, as DNA: TGTGCCACCCACGGGGGGGGTCTGGGCGGGGAGCTGTTTTTT.